This T cell receptor (beta chain) originates from a study of siplizumab effects on memory and regulatory T cells. Study findings and constraints: Only a minority of proliferating CD4+ or CD8+ clones had an assignable naive or memory phenotype, with roughly 80-96% lacking one. It was never confirmed that proliferating Tregs from siplizumab cultures were suppressive.

The repertoire was sequenced with immunoSEQ multiplex PCR; TCRdb's copy has only in-frame clones and lacks some. The sample holds about 69,000 clones; around nine tenths are singletons and the top ten take about 1.5%. As concerns this clone: What it recognizes is unknown.

Germline V CDR1 and CDR2: DFQATT, SNEGSKA (reference sequence). The V end lost 2 bases, the J end lost 5 bases, and 3 bases lay between the germline ends. The CDR3 is 11 residues long. Sequenced material: Tregs sorted from blood. This chain connects TRBV20-1 to TRBJ1-4, with no clear D. This sequence originates from a human donor in good health. The CDR3 spells CSARRNEKLFF. CDR3 DNA: TGCAGTGCTAGACGGAATGAAAAACTGTTTTTT.